This TCR beta chain was documented in a study of blood T cell repertoires in COVID-19. Overall study: Collection of acute and convalescent COVID-19 samples took place in the United States, Italy and Spain. The analysed material was cDNA or gDNA that came from T cells, B-cell-depleted T cells, or PBMCs.

Authors' methods: For nucleated cells, counts were estimated from reference gene primer amplification. Here immunoSEQ multiplex PCR was the method, and the copy in TCRdb shows in-frame clones only, minus some. The V and J calls and clone size are taken from that table; D and trimming were inferred from the DNA. The table has around 50,000 clones, roughly 86% seen once. The CDR3 runs to 14 residues. V trimming: 4 bases; J trimming: 6 bases; junction bases outside the gene matches: 7. Germline CDR1 is SGHRS and CDR2 is YFSETQ. The chain joins TRBV5-1 to TRBJ1-5, with 7 bases fitting TRBD1. The clonotype comes from a man in his fifties or sixties with active or convalescent COVID-19. The sample consisted of peripheral blood. This chain's CDR3 is CASSPGQEGQPQHF. CDR3 DNA sequence: TGCGCCAGCAGCCCTGGACAGGAGGGTCAGCCCCAGCATTTT.